These 16 T cell receptor beta chains were sequenced from one sample in a study of PD-1 blockade in classical Hodgkin lymphoma. The time point was: cycle 4 day 1 (C4D1), after less than seven weeks of nivolumab. There was relapse after autologous stem cell transplantation in every patient, and there was variation in brentuximab vedotin exposure. The protocol was immunoSEQ multiplex PCR, while the TCRdb copy is restricted to in-frame clones and leaves out a portion. Of under 35,000 clones in the sample, approximately 70% were seen once. Sequencing used peripheral blood mononuclear cells (PBMCs), obtained before the fourth cycle of nivolumab. The receptors stem from a human donor with classical Hodgkin lymphoma.

V and J are TRBV19 and TRBJ2-2; the D is unclear. Looked up from germline, CDR1 is LNHDA and CDR2 is SQIVND (reference sequence). Trimming took 2 bases from V and 1 from J, leaving 5 bases between them. The CDR3 has 14 residues. The CDR3 region has the DNA TGTGCCAGTAGTATATTGGGGAACACCGGGGAGCTGTTTTTT. Protein: CASSILGNTGELFF.

V gene TRBV7-9 combines with J gene TRBJ1-1; D is undetermined. The CDR3 length is 15 residues. Trimming took off 1 base at V and 3 bases at J, with 12 bases between the two ends. Germline-derived CDR1 and CDR2 are SEHNR and FQNEAQ (reference sequence). This CDR3 is CASSLGSYRYTEAFF. In DNA form, the CDR3 reads TGTGCCAGCAGCTTAGGGAGTTACAGATACACTGAAGCTTTCTTT.

The rearrangement links TRBV6-1 to TRBJ2-7; D assignment may be TRBD1 or TRBD2 (5 bases each). The CDR3 is made up of 14 amino acids. The germline gives CDR1 MNHNS, CDR2 SASEGT. V gave up 2 bases and J gave up 3 bases, with 11 bases separating them. The CDR3 loop reads CASSETGTGYEQYF. The CDR3 DNA reads as TGTGCCAGCAGTGAAACGGGGACGGGCTACGAGCAGTACTTC.

This chain connects TRBV11-1 to TRBJ1-2; D remains unclear. Germline values: CDR1 SGHAT, CDR2 FQDESV (reference sequence). V was shortened by 5 bases and J by 5 bases, with 9 bases between the two germline ends. The CDR3 contains 12 residues. DNA of the CDR3: TGTGCCAGCAGCGCAAGTATTTATGGCTACACCTTC. Its protein product is CASSASIYGYTF.

The V and J genes are TRBV11-3 and TRBJ2-1; D gene unclear. With 5 bases removed from V and 4 bases from J, the gap between germline ends came to 9 bases. This CDR3 comprises 13 residues. Germline V lookup: CDR1 SGHNT, CDR2 YENEEA. CDR3 amino acids: CASSPGPYNEQFF. The CDR3 DNA follows: TGTGCCAGCAGCCCCGGACCTTACAATGAGCAGTTCTTC.

The chain recombines TRBV28 with TRBJ2-2; 7 bases are shared with TRBD2. The CDR3 has 15 residues. V lost 6 bases, J lost 1 base, and 5 bases stayed unmatched. Per germline, CDR1 MDHEN and CDR2 SYDVKM. CDR3 protein: CASRSSGLNTGELFF. Here the CDR3 DNA reads TGTGCCAGCAGGTCTAGCGGCTTGAACACCGGGGAGCTGTTTTTT.

This sequence joins TRBV23-1 and TRBJ1-1; 9 bases fit TRBD1. TRBV23-1 has ORF status, its function being uncertain. This CDR3 has 18 amino acids. Losses at the gene ends were 3 bases for V and 5 bases for J; bases not matched to a gene: 16. For the CDR3, the DNA is TGCGCCAGCAGTCACTCCCGGGACAGGGAGAGAGTATCGACTGAAGCTTTCTTT. Translation: CASSHSRDRERVSTEAFF.

In regard to this clone: Other DNA sequences from this sample encode an identical CDR3 as well. The chain is built from TRBV9 and TRBJ1-3; no clear D. The CDR3 extends over 13 amino acids. Germline lookup yields CDR1 SGDLS and CDR2 YYNGEE. The V end was cut by 0 bases, the J end by 4 bases, with 5 bases between. The CDR3 spells CASSVGVGNTIYF. In nucleotides, the CDR3 is TGTGCCAGCAGCGTAGGGGTGGGAAACACCATATATTTT.

The chain is built from TRBV9 and TRBJ2-5, with 8 bases lining up with TRBD2. The CDR3 loop spans 16 amino acids. The V and J ends lost 0 bases and 1 base, in that order; junction bases with no gene match: 5. The germline V gene has CDR1 SGDLS and CDR2 YYNGEE. The CDR3 sequence is CASSVDPAGAQETQYF. As DNA, the CDR3 is TGTGCCAGCAGCGTAGACCCAGCGGGGGCCCAAGAGACCCAGTACTTC. The entire variable domain, with the rest obtained from reference TRBV9 and TRBJ2-5, is as follows: DSGVTQTPKHLITATGQRVTLRCSPRSGDLSVYWYQQSLDQGLQFLIQYYNGEERAKGNILERFSAQQFPDLHSELNLSSLELGDSALYFCASSVDPAGAQETQYFGPGTRLLVL.

The chain carries TRBV6-6 and TRBJ2-7; D gene ambiguous. V lost 7 bases and J 2 bases, leaving 18 bases between the germline ends. The germline V gene encodes CDR1 MNHNY and CDR2 SVGAGI (reference sequence). The CDR3 is 15 amino acids. The CDR3 DNA sequence: TGTGCCAGCAAAAAGGGCCGTCACAGTACCTACGAGCAGTACTTC. Translated, it gives CASKKGRHSTYEQYF.

The chain employs TRBV27 and TRBJ2-7; no firm D call. This CDR3 is built from 13 residues. Between the trimmed V and J ends, which lost 3 bases and 8 bases, there was a span of 14 bases. Germline CDR1 and CDR2: MNHEY and SMNVEV (reference sequence). In DNA, the CDR3 is TGTGCCAGCAGTTTTGGTTCTAATGCGCAGCAGTACTTC. This codes for CASSFGSNAQQYF.

This clone came up a few times. The V call is TRBV27, the J call TRBJ1-2; 10 bases fit TRBD1. The V gene's germline CDR1 is MNHEY and CDR2 SMNVEV (reference sequence). The junction had 9 bases not matched to a gene; V was cut back by 4 bases and J by 4 bases. The CDR3 length is 16 residues. CDR3: CASSSTPRTGGYGYTF. As DNA, the CDR3 is TGTGCCAGCAGTTCGACGCCCCGGACAGGGGGCTATGGCTACACCTTC.

This clone was counted only a few times. CDR3 loop: CASSQTSGTQETQYF. The CDR3 nucleotides read TGCGCCAGCAGCCAGACCAGCGGAACACAAGAGACCCAGTACTTC. This sequence joins TRBV4-3 and TRBJ2-5, with D maybe TRBD2 (5 bases). The germline V and J ends were trimmed by 3 bases and 2 bases, with 13 bases remaining between them. The CDR3 runs 15 residues. The germline V gene encodes CDR1 LGHNA and CDR2 YSLEER.

The gene calls are TRBV9 and TRBJ2-5, with D unresolved. V lost 0 bases and J lost 5, with 8 bases in between. CDR1 is SGDLS and CDR2 is YYNGEE in the germline V gene. This CDR3 region has 13 residues. The DNA of the CDR3 is TGTGCCAGCAGCGTAGGGTTCGATGAGACCCAGTACTTC. Its translation is CASSVGFDETQYF.

The genes are TRBV28 and TRBJ1-5; 7 bases fit TRBD1. CDR3 length: 14 residues. J was trimmed by 6 bases and V by 2 bases; bases with no gene match: 4. The germline gives CDR1 MDHEN, CDR2 SYDVKM. The chain's CDR3 is CASSLPRGGQPQHF. The CDR3 nucleotides read TGTGCCAGCAGTTTACCCAGGGGGGGTCAGCCCCAGCATTTT.

J is TRBJ2-1 and V is TRBV19, with TRBD2 identical over 11 bases. This CDR3 region has 15 residues. Germline values: CDR1 LNHDA, CDR2 SQIVND (reference sequence). Germline trimming cut 8 bases from V and 1 base from J; bases unmatched to any gene: 4. The CDR3 is CASSSGRPSYNEQFF. The DNA of the CDR3 is TGTGCCAGTTCTAGCGGGAGGCCGTCCTACAATGAGCAGTTCTTC.